Following are 18 T cell receptor beta chains from one sample sequenced in a study of identical twins. TCRdb passed the 5' RACE reads through MiXCR, listing each CDR3 protein once. The sample includes 540,000 or so distinct CDR3 sequences, around 22% of them seen just once. This sample also appeared in a second study, on yellow fever vaccine responses in identical twins.

The sample taken for sequencing was CD4+ T cells sorted from blood. All receptors come from a young woman in good health.

This sequence joins TRBV5-1 and TRBJ2-7; 9 bases fit TRBD2. CDR3 length: 13 amino acids. Losses at the gene ends were 4 bases for V and 3 bases for J; bases not matched to a gene: 2. From germline, CDR1 is SGHRS and CDR2 YFSETQ. This CDR3 reads CASSPSGNYEQYF. CDR3 nucleotides: TGCGCCAGCAGCCCTAGCGGGAACTACGAGCAGTACTTC.

The rearrangement uses TRBV23-1 and TRBJ2-1; 10 bases are a match to TRBD2. TRBV23-1 is flagged as an ORF with uncertain function. CDR3 length: 19 amino acids. The J segment lost 1 base and the V segment lost 6 bases, leaving 15 bases of the junction unmatched. The CDR3: CASRGGSSGRGESYNEQFF. The CDR3 DNA is TGCGCCAGCAGGGGGGGGTCTAGCGGGAGAGGCGAGTCCTACAATGAGCAGTTCTTC.

A few counts support this clonotype. The J gene is TRBJ2-5, the V gene TRBV12-3 or TRBV12-4; the D gene is possibly TRBD2 (5 bases). Between the trimmed V and J ends, which lost 8 bases and 4 bases, there was a span of 14 bases. The CDR3 runs to 13 residues. The CDR3 nucleotides read TGTGCCAGCCGAGAGGGTTCCGGAGAGACCCAGTACTTC. Encoded protein: CASREGSGETQYF.

This clonotype has a handful of counts. The chain recombines TRBV3-1 with TRBJ2-2; a possible D gene is TRBD2 (5 bases). Germline values: CDR1 LGHDT, CDR2 YNNKEL (reference sequence). The CDR3 runs to 15 residues. V gave up 2 bases and J gave up 8 bases, with 15 bases separating them. The CDR3 sequence is CASSQSSESMGELFF. The CDR3 DNA follows: TGTGCCAGCAGCCAAAGTAGCGAGTCCATGGGGGAGCTGTTTTTT. Full variable domain (remainder filled in from reference TRBV3-1 and TRBJ2-2): DTAVSQTPKYLVTQMGNDKSIKCEQNLGHDTMYWYKQDSKKFLKIMFSYNNKELIINETVPNRFSPKSPDKAHLNLHINSLELGDSAVYFCASSQSSESMGELFFGEGSRLTVL.

This clonotype was picked up a small number of times. The J gene is TRBJ2-3, the V gene TRBV12-3 or TRBV12-4; D call uncertain. CDR3 length: 13 residues. Trimming cost V 8 bases and J 6 bases, with 15 bases left between them. CDR3 sequence: CASGDVKLDTQYF. Written as DNA, the CDR3 is TGTGCCAGCGGAGACGTTAAGCTCGATACGCAGTATTTT.

The chain couples TRBV20-1 to TRBJ2-7, with TRBD2 matching over 8 bases. Germline-derived CDR1 and CDR2 are DFQATT and SNEGSKA (reference sequence). The CDR3 is 14 amino acids. The ends lost 6 bases at V and 2 bases at J; junction bases unmatched: 9. The CDR3 protein is CSATIAGRAYEQYF. The CDR3 bases are TGCAGTGCCACAATAGCGGGACGGGCCTACGAGCAGTACTTC.

The rearrangement links TRBV7-9 to TRBJ1-4; D is ambiguous. The CDR3 runs to 12 residues. V lost 5 bases and J lost 7, with 8 bases in between. The germline CDR1 and CDR2 sequences are SEHNR and FQNEAQ (reference sequence). Here the CDR3 reads CASSLLGEKLFF. CDR3 in DNA: TGTGCCAGCAGCCTACTGGGTGAAAAACTGTTTTTT.

V usage is TRBV7-2 and J usage is TRBJ2-3; D is uncertain. The CDR3 has 15 residues. The V gene's germline CDR1 is SGHTA and CDR2 FQGNSA. Trimming removed 4 bases at V and 5 bases at J, with 16 bases between. This CDR3 reads CASSSLGNWGDTQYF. CDR3 nucleotides: TGTGCCAGCAGCTCCCTGGGAAATTGGGGAGATACGCAGTATTTT.

The chain has TRBV29-1 and TRBJ2-1, with a tentative D call TRBD2 (6 bases). There are 16 residues in the CDR3. V was trimmed by 5 bases and J by 7 bases, leaving 24 bases between them. Germline loops: CDR1 SQVTM, CDR2 ANQGSEA. The CDR3 reads CSVFSGLPQGGNEQFF. CDR3 bases: TGCAGCGTTTTTAGCGGACTCCCGCAGGGCGGTAATGAGCAGTTCTTC.

The chain joins TRBV29-1 to TRBJ2-7, with no clear D. Trimming pared 6 bases from V and 0 bases from J, leaving 15 bases between. CDR3 length: 14 residues. Per the germline V gene, CDR1 is SQVTM and CDR2 is ANQGSEA. The CDR3: CSVRPAFLSYEQYV. Written as DNA, the CDR3 is TGCAGCGTCAGACCAGCCTTTCTCTCCTACGAGCAGTACGTC.

A few counts support this clonotype. The chain joins TRBV5-1 to TRBJ2-1, with 10 nucleotides matching TRBD2. Germline V gene lookup returns CDR1 SGHRS and CDR2 YFSETQ. Trimming removed 0 bases from V and 2 bases from J; junction bases left unmatched: 5. The CDR3 covers 17 residues. The CDR3 sequence is CASSLDPAGGPYNEQFF. In DNA form, the CDR3 reads TGCGCCAGCAGCTTGGACCCAGCGGGGGGGCCCTACAATGAGCAGTTCTTC.

The table lists this clonotype with a few counts. The chain uses TRBV19 and TRBJ2-5, with a weak D call TRBD2 (5 bases). This CDR3 comprises 13 residues. Between the trimmed V and J ends, which lost 10 bases and 7 bases, there was a span of 19 bases. Germline CDR1 and CDR2: LNHDA and SQIVND (reference sequence). The chain's CDR3 is CATHERPGGTQYF. CDR3 DNA sequence: TGTGCCACTCACGAGCGGCCTGGTGGGACCCAGTACTTC. The entire variable domain, with the rest obtained from reference TRBV19 and TRBJ2-5, is as follows: DGGITQSPKYLFRKEGQNVTLSCEQNLNHDAMYWYRQDPGQGLRLIYYSQIVNDFQKGDIAEGYSVSREKKESFPLTVTSAQKNPTAFYLCATHERPGGTQYFGPGTRLLVL.

V usage is TRBV18 and J usage is TRBJ1-1, with a weak D call TRBD1 (6 bases). The CDR3 sequence is 16 residues long. V dropped 2 bases and J dropped 11 bases, with 24 bases sitting between them. Per germline, CDR1 KGHSH and CDR2 LQKENI. The CDR3 DNA reads TGTGCCAGCTCACCAGGATTGGCGGGGGCCGGTTTGTCGGCTTTCTTT. Its protein is CASSPGLAGAGLSAFF.

This clonotype was found a few times. CDR3 DNA: TGTGCCAGCAGCCCCTACAGGGGAAGCAATCAGCCCCAGCATTTT. Its protein is CASSPYRGSNQPQHF. V usage is TRBV7-2 and J usage is TRBJ1-5; TRBD1 aligns across 7 bases. Germline assignment: CDR1 SGHTA and CDR2 FQGNSA. CDR3 length: 15 amino acids. With 5 bases clipped from V and 1 base from J, the junction kept 5 bases outside the gene matches.

This clonotype was counted ten times or more. The V call is TRBV6-5, the J call TRBJ2-1, with D hard to call. The CDR3 has 11 residues. Per the germline V gene, CDR1 is MNHEY and CDR2 is SVGAGI. V was pared by 6 bases and J by 7 bases, with 7 bases between. For the CDR3, the DNA is TGTGCCAGCAGACTTAGTAATGAGCAGTTCTTC. It translates to CASRLSNEQFF.

The CDR3 DNA sequence: TGTGCCAGCAGCCCCTCAGCCGAGGAGCTGTTTTTT. It translates to CASSPSAEELFF. The chain employs TRBV7-9 and TRBJ2-2; D is ambiguous. The V end lost 5 bases, the J end lost 10 bases, and 11 bases lay between the germline ends. This CDR3 is 12 amino acids long. Germline CDR1 SEHNR, CDR2 FQNEAQ (reference sequence). The whole variable domain, remainder taken from reference TRBV7-9 and TRBJ2-2, is DTGVSQNPRHKITKRGQNVTFRCDPISEHNRLYWYRQTLGQGPEFLTYFQNEAQLEKSRLLSDRFSAERPKGSFSTLEIQRTEQGDSAMYLCASSPSAEELFFGEGSRLTVL.

V is TRBV10-3 and J is TRBJ2-1; no clear D gene. V lost 2 bases and J 6 bases, leaving 14 bases between the germline ends. Germline lookup yields CDR1 ENHRY and CDR2 SYGVKD. The CDR3 consists of 15 residues. This chain's CDR3 is CAISENYKLPNEQFF. In DNA, the CDR3 is TGTGCCATCAGTGAGAACTACAAGCTGCCCAATGAGCAGTTCTTC.

This clonotype was observed a handful of times. The V call is TRBV25-1, the J call TRBJ2-1; D might be TRBD1 (5 bases). The germline CDR1 and CDR2 sequences are MGHDK and SYGVNS. The CDR3 spans 16 residues. Trimming shortened V by 4 bases and J by 0 bases, and 13 bases separated the two germline ends. CDR3 in DNA: TGTGCCAGCAGTGCAGGGATAAAAGGCTCCTACAATGAGCAGTTCTTC. Translation gives CASSAGIKGSYNEQFF.